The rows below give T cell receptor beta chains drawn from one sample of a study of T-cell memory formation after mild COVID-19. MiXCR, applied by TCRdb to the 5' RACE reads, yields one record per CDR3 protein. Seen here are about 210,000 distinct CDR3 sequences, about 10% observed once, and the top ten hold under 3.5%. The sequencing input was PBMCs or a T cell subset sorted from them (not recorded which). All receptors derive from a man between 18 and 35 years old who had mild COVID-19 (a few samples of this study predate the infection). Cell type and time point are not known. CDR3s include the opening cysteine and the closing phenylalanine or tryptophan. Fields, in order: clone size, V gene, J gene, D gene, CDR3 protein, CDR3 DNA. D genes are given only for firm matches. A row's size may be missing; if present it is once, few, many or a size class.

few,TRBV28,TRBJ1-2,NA,CASSLYDRPYGYTF,TGTGCCAGCAGTTTATATGACAGACCCTATGGCTACACCTTC
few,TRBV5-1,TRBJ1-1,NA,CASSSGQINTEAFF,TGCGCCAGCAGCTCCGGACAGATTAACACTGAAGCTTTCTTT
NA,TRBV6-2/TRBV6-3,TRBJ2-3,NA,CASRNRASTDTQYF,TGTGCCAGCAGGAACAGAGCTAGCACAGATACGCAGTATTTT
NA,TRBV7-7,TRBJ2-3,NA,CASSPTGGGQDTQYF,TGTGCCAGCAGCCCAACGGGTGGGGGCCAAGATACGCAGTATTTT
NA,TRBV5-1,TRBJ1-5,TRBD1,CASSFTGDGQPQHF,TGCGCCAGCAGCTTTACAGGGGACGGTCAGCCCCAGCATTTT
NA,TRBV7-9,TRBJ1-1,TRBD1,CASSLGDRGSTEAFF,TGTGCCAGCAGCTTGGGGGACAGGGGGTCCACTGAAGCTTTCTTT
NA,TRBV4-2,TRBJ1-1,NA,CASSQVGDTEAFF,TGTGCCAGCAGCCAAGTCGGGGACACTGAAGCTTTCTTT
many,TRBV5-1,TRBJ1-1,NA,CASSPDGKNLNTEAFF,TGCGCCAGCAGCCCGGACGGGAAAAATTTGAACACTGAAGCTTTCTTT
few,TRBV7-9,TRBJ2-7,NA,CASSRGVSPYEQYF,TGTGCCAGCAGCCGTGGGGTATCACCCTACGAGCAGTACTTC
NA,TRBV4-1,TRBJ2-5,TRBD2,CASSRGLAGGFQETQYF,TGCGCCAGCAGCCGCGGACTAGCGGGGGGGTTCCAAGAGACCCAGTACTTC
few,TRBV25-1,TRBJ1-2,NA,CASSVGSGYGYTF,TGTGCCAGCAGTGTGGGTTCTGGCTATGGCTACACCTTC
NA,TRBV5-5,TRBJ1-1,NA,CASSSPRGPATEAFF,TGTGCCAGCAGCTCTCCCCGGGGCCCGGCTACTGAAGCTTTCTTT
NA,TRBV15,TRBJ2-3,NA,CATSRDQGTQYF,TGTGCCACCAGCAGAGATCAAGGGACGCAGTATTTT
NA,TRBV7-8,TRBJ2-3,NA,CASSPMGFTDTQYF,TGTGCCAGCAGTCCGATGGGGTTCACAGATACGCAGTATTTT
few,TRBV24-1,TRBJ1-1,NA,CATSDYGQRSFF,TGTGCCACCAGTGATTACGGACAGAGGTCTTTCTTT
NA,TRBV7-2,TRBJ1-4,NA,CASSLSLNREGEKLFF,TGTGCCAGCAGCTTATCGTTGAACAGGGAGGGAGAAAAACTGTTTTTT
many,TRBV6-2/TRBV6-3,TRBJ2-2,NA,CASSYRFSRTGELFF,TGTGCCAGCAGTTACCGCTTCAGTCGGACCGGGGAGCTGTTTTTT
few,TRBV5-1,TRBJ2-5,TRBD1,CASSLASRQGETQYF,TGCGCCAGCAGCTTGGCCTCGCGACAGGGCGAGACCCAGTACTTC
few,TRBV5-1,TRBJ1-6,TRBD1,CASSLSGQGRSPLHF,TGCGCCAGCAGCTTATCCGGACAGGGTCGATCACCCCTCCACTTT
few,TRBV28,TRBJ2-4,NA,CASSLGVGRGSKNIQYF,TGTGCCAGCAGTTTAGGGGTGGGTCGTGGGTCCAAAAACATTCAGTACTTC
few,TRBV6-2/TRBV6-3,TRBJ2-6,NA,CASSYIAERTGANVLTF,TGTGCCAGCAGTTACATTGCGGAGAGGACTGGGGCCAACGTCCTGACTTTC
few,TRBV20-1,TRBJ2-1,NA,CSASAGLSSYNEQFF,TGCAGTGCTAGCGCGGGACTTAGCTCCTACAATGAGCAGTTCTTC
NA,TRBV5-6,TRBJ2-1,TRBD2,CASSLLLLAGYNEQFF,TGTGCCAGCAGCCTCCTTCTCCTAGCGGGGTACAATGAGCAGTTCTTC
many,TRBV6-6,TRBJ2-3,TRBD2,CASSDSTSGGADTQYF,TGTGCCAGCAGTGACTCAACTAGCGGGGGGGCTGATACGCAGTATTTT
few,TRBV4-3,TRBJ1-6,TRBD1,CASSYRGAYNSPLHF,TGCGCCAGCAGTTACAGGGGGGCCTATAATTCACCCCTCCACTTT
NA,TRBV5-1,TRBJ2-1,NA,CASSLAGLSTYNEQFF,TGCGCCAGCAGCTTGGCCGGACTCTCCACCTACAATGAGCAGTTCTTC
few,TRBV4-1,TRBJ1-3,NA,CASSQDGVAGNTIYF,TGCGCCAGCAGCCAAGATGGGGTCGCGGGAAACACCATATATTTT
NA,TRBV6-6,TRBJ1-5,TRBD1,CASDDGTGGNQPQHF,TGTGCCAGCGACGACGGGACAGGAGGAAATCAGCCCCAGCATTTT
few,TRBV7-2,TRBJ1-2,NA,CASSLNRLGYGYTF,TGTGCCAGCAGCTTAAACCGCCTCGGCTATGGCTACACCTTC
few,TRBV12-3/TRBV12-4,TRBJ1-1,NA,CASSFQVEGTEAFF,TGTGCCAGCAGTTTTCAGGTGGAGGGCACTGAAGCTTTCTTT
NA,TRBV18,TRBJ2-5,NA,CASSPTGRQETQYF,TGTGCCAGCTCGCCGACAGGAAGACAAGAGACCCAGTACTTC
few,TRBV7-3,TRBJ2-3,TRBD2,CASSLYGTSSTDTQYF,TGTGCCAGCAGCTTATATGGGACTAGTTCCACAGATACGCAGTATTTT
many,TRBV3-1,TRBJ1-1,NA,CASSQEQTNTEAFF,TGTGCCAGCAGCCAAGAACAGACGAACACTGAAGCTTTCTTT
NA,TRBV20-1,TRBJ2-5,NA,CSAPHGETQYF,TGCAGTGCTCCTCACGGAGAGACCCAGTACTTC
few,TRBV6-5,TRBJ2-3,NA,CASKMGHPDTQYF,TGTGCCAGCAAAATGGGGCACCCAGATACGCAGTATTTT
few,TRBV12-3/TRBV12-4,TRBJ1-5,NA,CASSLGFMEPQHF,TGTGCCAGCAGTCTTGGGTTTATGGAGCCCCAGCATTTT
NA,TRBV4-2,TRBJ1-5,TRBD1,CASSHLPGGRVNSNQPQHF,TGTGCCAGCAGTCACCTCCCAGGGGGCAGAGTTAATAGCAATCAGCCCCAGCATTTT
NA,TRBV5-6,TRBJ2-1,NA,CASSLGQRWNEQFF,TGTGCCAGCAGCTTGGGGCAGCGTTGGAATGAGCAGTTCTTC
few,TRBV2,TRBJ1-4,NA,CASSRDTHDEKLFF,TGTGCCAGCAGCCGGGACACCCATGACGAAAAACTGTTTTTT
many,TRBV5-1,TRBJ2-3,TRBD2,CASRETSGGTDTQYF,TGCGCCAGCCGAGAGACTAGCGGGGGCACAGATACGCAGTATTTT
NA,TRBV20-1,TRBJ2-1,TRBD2,CSAGGLAGGHNEQFF,TGCAGTGCGGGTGGACTAGCGGGGGGCCACAATGAGCAGTTCTTC
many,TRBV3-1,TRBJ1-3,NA,CASSQPLFEAGNTIYF,TGTGCCAGCAGCCAACCCCTCTTTGAGGCTGGAAACACCATATATTTT
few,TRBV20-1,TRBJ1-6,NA,CSARPGANSPLHF,TGCAGTGCTAGACCGGGGGCTAATTCACCCCTCCACTTT
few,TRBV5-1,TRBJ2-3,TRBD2,CASSIADISGVADTQYF,TGCGCCAGCAGCATCGCTGACATTAGCGGGGTAGCAGATACGCAGTATTTT
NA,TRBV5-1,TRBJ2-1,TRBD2,CASSPPAGAEQFF,TGCGCCAGCAGCCCTCCAGCGGGGGCAGAGCAGTTCTTC
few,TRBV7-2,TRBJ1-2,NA,CASSFSIRRGSYGYTF,TGTGCCAGCAGCTTCTCAATTCGTAGGGGCTCCTATGGCTACACCTTC
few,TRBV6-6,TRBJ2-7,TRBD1,CASSYGTGAEQYF,TGTGCCAGCAGTTACGGGACAGGAGCCGAGCAGTACTTC
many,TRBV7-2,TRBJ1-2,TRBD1,CASSARQGLGYTF,TGTGCCAGCAGCGCACGACAGGGGTTGGGCTACACCTTC
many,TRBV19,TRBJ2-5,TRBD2,CASSPSGAETQYF,TGTGCCAGTAGTCCCAGCGGGGCGGAGACCCAGTACTTC
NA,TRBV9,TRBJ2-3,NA,CASSAGGYTQYF,TGTGCCAGCTCCGCAGGGGGGTATACGCAGTATTTT
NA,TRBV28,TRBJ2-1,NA,CASSPRTLRGEQFF,TGTGCCAGCAGTCCCAGGACCCTCCGGGGTGAGCAGTTCTTC
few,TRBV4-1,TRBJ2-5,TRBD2,CASSHGGTSGGQETQYF,TGCGCCAGCAGCCACGGGGGGACTAGCGGGGGGCAAGAGACCCAGTACTTC
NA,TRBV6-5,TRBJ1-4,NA,CASSPSATNEKLFF,TGTGCCAGCAGTCCCTCGGCAACTAATGAAAAACTGTTTTTT
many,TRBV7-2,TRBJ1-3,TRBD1,CASGRTGTGPNTIYF,TGTGCCAGCGGCCGTACCGGGACAGGGCCCAACACCATATATTTT
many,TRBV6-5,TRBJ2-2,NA,CASSYKRLNTGELFF,TGTGCCAGCAGTTACAAACGCTTGAACACCGGGGAGCTGTTTTTT